Listed here are 6 T cell receptor beta chains from one sample, sequenced in a study of stem cell transplantation in POMP-related autoinflammatory disease. Assay: immunoSEQ multiplex PCR; the TCRdb copy retains only in-frame clones and omits some. This sample has around 32,000 clones, with just over 85% found just once. The sample was CD4+ T cells from PBMCs, taken before stem cell transplantation. The source is a human donor with POMP-related autoinflammation and immune dysregulation (PRAID).

V usage is TRBV7-9 and J usage is TRBJ2-3, with 7 bases lining up with TRBD1. The germline gives CDR1 SEHNR, CDR2 FQNEAQ (reference sequence). V lost 5 bases and J lost 2; bases outside the gene matches: 10. This CDR3 has 16 residues. The CDR3 bases are TGTGCCAGCAGCATCCCGACAGGGCCCCTCACAGATACGCAGTATTTT. It encodes CASSIPTGPLTDTQYF.

The chain links TRBV18 to TRBJ1-3; D is uncertain. The CDR3 extends over 14 amino acids. Per the germline V gene, CDR1 is KGHSH and CDR2 is LQKENI. V lost 2 bases and J 0 bases, leaving 5 bases between the germline ends. Written as DNA, the CDR3 is TGTGCCAGCTCACCATTGGACTCTGGAAACACCATATATTTT. Translating gives CASSPLDSGNTIYF.

The rearrangement joins TRBV6-6 to TRBJ1-2, with D possibly being TRBD1 (5 bases). V lost 4 bases to trimming and J lost 6 bases, with 6 bases between them. Germline loops: CDR1 MNHNY, CDR2 SVGAGI (reference sequence). The length of the CDR3 is 11 residues. Here the CDR3 reads CASSSGNGYTF. The CDR3 coding sequence is TGTGCCAGCAGTTCAGGGAATGGCTACACCTTC.

This clone was detected only once. The gene calls are TRBV11-2 and TRBJ2-7; D might be TRBD2 (5 bases). V gave up 5 bases and J gave up 2 bases, with 10 bases separating them. This CDR3 has 13 residues. Germline V lookup: CDR1 SGHAT, CDR2 FQNNGV. CDR3 sequence (DNA): TGTGCCAGCAGCATTAAGAGGGCCTACGAGCAGTACTTC. It is translated as CASSIKRAYEQYF.

This chain connects TRBV20-1 to TRBJ2-7; possibly TRBD2 for D (5 bases). The germline V gene encodes CDR1 DFQATT and CDR2 SNEGSKA (reference sequence). V lost 6 bases to trimming and J lost 4 bases, with 10 bases between them. The CDR3 consists of 11 residues. DNA for the CDR3: TGCAGTGCGAGCCGGGGATACGAGCAGTACTTC. It is translated as CSASRGYEQYF.

This chain joins TRBV7-3 and TRBJ2-1; D ambiguous. The length of the CDR3 is 14 residues. The V and J ends lost 2 bases and 6 bases respectively, with 11 bases between them. CDR1 is SGHTA, CDR2 FQGTGA, per germline. CDR3 residues: CASSLSRASNEQFF. CDR3 DNA: TGTGCCAGCAGCTTATCCCGGGCAAGCAATGAGCAGTTCTTC.